Shown below are 31 T cell receptor beta chains from a single sample sequenced in a study of radiotherapy plus CTLA-4 blockade in lung cancer (dated by TCRdb to 2016 to 2018). The library was prepared using the immunoSEQ multiplex PCR assay. The table comes from immuneACCESS by way of TCRdb, which keeps in-frame sequences with V and J called. Part of the clones is missing from these tables; in studies checked, under half for an unresolved V gene and the rest for unknown reasons. The sample data list approximately 47,000 clones, and around 63% of these were observed just once. Jointly, the top ten make up roughly 18% of the sample. This specimen consisted of peripheral blood, obtained from a patient treated with radiotherapy plus ipilimumab. These receptors were collected from a human donor with non-small cell lung cancer who had a partial response to radiotherapy plus ipilimumab.

The chain carries TRBV5-1 and TRBJ2-7; 7 positions agree with TRBD2. The CDR3 contains 16 residues. J gave up 2 bases and V 1 base, and 9 bases lay outside the gene matches. Germline V CDR1 and CDR2: SGHRS, YFSETQ. CDR3 bases: TGCGCCAGCAGCTTGAGAGGGGCGGGGGAGGCCTACGAGCAGTACTTC. It yields the protein CASSLRGAGEAYEQYF.

The DNA of the CDR3 is TGTGCCAGCTCACCATTCCCAGGGGTCACTGGAAACACCATATATTTT. It specifies CASSPFPGVTGNTIYF. This chain connects TRBV18 to TRBJ1-3, with D possibly being TRBD1 (6 bases). V lost 2 bases, J lost 2 bases, and 13 bases lay in between. This CDR3 comprises 16 residues. Germline V lookup: CDR1 KGHSH, CDR2 LQKENI.

The chain links TRBV6-5 to TRBJ1-2, with 7 nucleotides matching TRBD1. This CDR3 is 13 amino acids long. J lost 3 bases, V lost 8 bases, and 6 bases had no gene match. CDR1 is MNHEY and CDR2 is SVGAGI in the germline V gene. The CDR3: CASGDRADYGYTF. The CDR3 DNA reads TGTGCCAGCGGAGACAGGGCTGACTATGGCTACACCTTC.

This clone was counted a few times. The chain links TRBV6-6 to TRBJ1-6; weak D call: TRBD1 (5 bases). Trimming stripped 6 bases from V and 2 bases from J, with 11 bases between. CDR1 and CDR2 from the germline V gene are MNHNY and SVGAGI (reference sequence). CDR3 length: 15 residues. This CDR3 is CASSPSGPYNSPLHF. The CDR3 bases are TGTGCCAGCAGCCCATCAGGGCCCTATAATTCACCCCTCCACTTT.

This chain uses TRBV7-2 with TRBJ2-7, with 7 positions matching TRBD2. With 5 bases clipped from V and 2 bases from J, the junction kept 9 bases outside the gene matches. This CDR3 has 15 residues. Germline V gives CDR1 SGHTA, CDR2 FQGNSA. The CDR3 here is CASSGGLAGAYEQYF. CDR3 nucleotide sequence: TGTGCCAGCAGCGGAGGCCTGGCGGGAGCCTACGAGCAGTACTTC.

The gene calls are TRBV18 and TRBJ2-1, with 8 nucleotides matching TRBD1. The CDR3 contains 14 residues. The junction had 8 bases not matched to a gene; V was cut back by 3 bases and J by 10 bases. Germline V CDR1 and CDR2: KGHSH, LQKENI. CDR3 residues: CASSPGQVAWEQFF. The DNA for the CDR3 is TGTGCCAGCTCACCGGGACAGGTGGCGTGGGAGCAGTTCTTC.

This clone occurred a few times. The V gene is TRBV19, the J gene TRBJ1-2, with a weak D call TRBD1 (5 bases). CDR1 is LNHDA and CDR2 is SQIVND in the germline V gene (reference sequence). Trimming left V 4 bases short and J 3 bases short, with 18 bases between. The CDR3 extends over 16 amino acids. As DNA, the CDR3 is TGTGCCAGTAGTAATGCCCGAGACCAGGGTGACTATGGCTACACCTTC. Translation: CASSNARDQGDYGYTF.

The chain carries TRBV7-3 and TRBJ1-1; 11 positions agree with TRBD1. J lost 3 bases, V lost 5 bases, and 5 bases had no gene match. This CDR3 contains 15 residues. Germline assignment: CDR1 SGHTA and CDR2 FQGTGA. The CDR3 coding sequence is TGTGCCAGCAGCCCCCGGGACAGGGGGGACACTGAAGCTTTCTTT. The encoded protein is CASSPRDRGDTEAFF.

The chain recombines TRBV7-9 with TRBJ1-2; D remains ambiguous. Germline assignment: CDR1 SEHNR and CDR2 FQNEAQ (reference sequence). Trimming left V 5 bases short and J 4 bases short, with 11 bases between. The CDR3 totals 13 residues. The CDR3 DNA sequence: TGTGCCAGCAGCCGAGGTGTTGCCTATGGCTACACCTTC. Its protein is CASSRGVAYGYTF.

The chain employs TRBV5-1 and TRBJ2-7, with 7 nucleotides matching TRBD2. The CDR3 is 15 residues long. CDR1 SGHRS and CDR2 YFSETQ come from the germline V gene. V shed 0 bases and J 5 bases; nucleotides not matched to a gene: 8. Written as DNA, the CDR3 is TGCGCCAGCAGCTTGGGGGCGGGAGCTGCCCACGAGCAGTACTTC. It encodes CASSLGAGAAHEQYF.

The rearrangement links TRBV4-2 to TRBJ2-5; 16 positions agree with TRBD2. After removal of 0 bases from V and 4 bases from J, the junction contained 14 bases not matched to a gene. Germline V lookup: CDR1 LGHNA, CDR2 YNFKEQ. CDR3 length: 21 amino acids. CDR3: CASSQDPGLAGGSGVRETQYF. DNA of the CDR3: TGTGCCAGCAGCCAAGATCCGGGACTAGCGGGGGGGAGCGGTGTTCGAGAGACCCAGTACTTC.

CDR3 loop: CASSSGQYTEAFF. In DNA form, the CDR3 reads TGTGCCAGCAGCTCCGGACAGTACACTGAAGCTTTCTTT. This chain joins TRBV7-3 and TRBJ1-1; D is perhaps TRBD1 (6 bases). This CDR3 spans 13 amino acids. Trimming removed 4 bases from V and 3 bases from J, with 9 bases in between. Looked up from germline, CDR1 is SGHTA and CDR2 is FQGTGA.

This chain links TRBV6-6 with TRBJ1-2, with 10 positions matching TRBD1. The CDR3 is made up of 11 amino acids. V lost 6 bases, J lost 10 bases, and 2 bases stayed unmatched. Germline lookup yields CDR1 MNHNY and CDR2 SVGAGI (reference sequence). The CDR3 DNA sequence: TGTGCCAGCAGCCGACAGGGGGCCTACACCTTC. Its translation: CASSRQGAYTF.

The rearrangement uses TRBV4-1 and TRBJ2-3, with 9 bases fitting TRBD2. The germline gives CDR1 MGHRA, CDR2 YSYEKL. Germline trimming cut 0 bases from V and 5 bases from J; bases unmatched to any gene: 12. There are 18 residues in the CDR3. CDR3 amino acids: CASSQEAPAGGQEDTQYF. CDR3 sequence (DNA): TGCGCCAGCAGCCAAGAGGCACCTGCGGGGGGGCAGGAAGATACGCAGTATTTT.

The CDR3 DNA sequence: TGTGCCAGCAGTCGGACAGGGGTGAACACTGAAGCTTTCTTT. Encoded protein: CASSRTGVNTEAFF. V is TRBV6-5 and J is TRBJ1-1; TRBD1 matches at 9 bases. The V segment lost 5 bases and the J segment 0 bases; nucleotides outside the gene matches: 1. The CDR3 is 14 amino acids. Germline V gene sequence: CDR1 MNHEY, CDR2 SVGAGI.

In the case of this clone: A read error may produce the germline difference seen at one junction end. The rearrangement uses TRBV5-1 and TRBJ1-1; perhaps TRBD1 as D (6 bases). This CDR3 has 14 residues. Germline-derived CDR1 and CDR2 are SGHRS and YFSETQ. CDR3 loop: CASILAIIGGEAFF. The DNA of the CDR3 is TGCGCCAGCATCTTGGCCATAATAGGGGGTGAAGCTTTCTTT.

The chain couples TRBV6-1 to TRBJ2-1; D is perhaps TRBD1 (5 bases). V lost 0 bases and J 9 bases, leaving 9 bases between the germline ends. Per the germline V gene, CDR1 is MNHNS and CDR2 is SASEGT. CDR3 length equals 13 residues. Here the CDR3 DNA reads TGTGCCAGCAGTGAAGCGCAGGGCGGTGAGCAGTTCTTC. Protein product: CASSEAQGGEQFF.

V and J are TRBV7-9 and TRBJ1-4, with 8 bases lining up with TRBD1. CDR3 length equals 15 residues. Trimming at V came to 5 bases and at J to 0 bases, leaving 2 bases not matched to a gene. Germline CDR1 is SEHNR and CDR2 is FQNEAQ (reference sequence). CDR3 nucleotides: TGTGCCAGCAGCAGGGGACAGGCAACTAATGAAAAACTGTTTTTT. Amino acid sequence: CASSRGQATNEKLFF.

This clone has more than one count but fewer than ten. This rearrangement joins TRBV7-2 to TRBJ1-2; 8 bases map to TRBD1. Germline-derived CDR1 and CDR2 are SGHTA and FQGNSA. The CDR3 spans 14 residues. V was pared by 2 bases and J by 3 bases, with 2 bases of the junction left unmatched. DNA of the CDR3: TGTGCCAGCAGCTTAATGGGACAGGACTATGGCTACACCTTC. It codes for CASSLMGQDYGYTF.

The chain recombines TRBV5-1 with TRBJ2-5, with D maybe TRBD2 (5 bases). Germline CDR1 is SGHRS and CDR2 is YFSETQ. The CDR3 is made up of 14 amino acids. Trimming stripped 4 bases from V and 2 bases from J, with 12 bases between. The CDR3 protein is CASSIGRGQETQYF. In DNA form, the CDR3 reads TGCGCCAGCAGCATTGGCCGCGGGCAAGAGACCCAGTACTTC.

This clone was detected only a few times. Here the CDR3 DNA reads TGCAGCGTTGCGGGAAACGGAAACACTGAAGCTTTCTTT. This encodes CSVAGNGNTEAFF. The rearrangement uses TRBV29-1 and TRBJ1-1; D is unresolved. The CDR3 consists of 13 residues. From germline, CDR1 is SQVTM and CDR2 ANQGSEA. V lost 4 bases, J lost 2 bases, and 11 bases lay in between.

A few counts support this clone. The rearrangement uses TRBV14 and TRBJ2-5; 9 bases are a match to TRBD2. The DNA matches TRBJ2-7 better at its end, which makes the J call doubtful. The CDR3 covers 16 residues. Germline CDR1 and CDR2: SGHDN and FVKESK. In nucleotides, the CDR3 is TGTGCCAGCAGCCGCTTCGACTTAGCGGGGGCCTACGAGCAGTACTTC. Translating gives CASSRFDLAGAYEQYF.

This clone turned up a few times. The rearrangement links TRBV10-2 to TRBJ1-4; 10 positions match TRBD1. Trimming cost V 7 bases and J 6 bases; bases outside gene matches: 14. The germline gives CDR1 WSHSY, CDR2 SAAADI. This CDR3 is built from 17 residues. CDR3 protein: CASTGTGAWRGYEKLFF. Here the CDR3 DNA reads TGCGCCAGCACTGGGACAGGGGCCTGGCGCGGGTATGAAAAACTGTTTTTT.

The table lists this clone with a few counts. The CDR3 nucleotides are TGTGCCAGAAGCCCGAAAGGGAAGCGACAGTTTCTGAACACTGAAGCTTTCTTT. It codes for CARSPKGKRQFLNTEAFF. The genes are TRBV7-5 and TRBJ1-1; the table calls TRBD1, which could not be checked here. TRBV7-5 is designated a pseudogene. This CDR3 region has 18 residues.

V gene TRBV11-2 combines with J gene TRBJ1-2, with unresolved D. The V and J ends lost 0 bases and 8 bases respectively, with 13 bases between them. The CDR3 consists of 14 residues. The germline gives CDR1 SGHAT, CDR2 FQNNGV. CDR3 sequence reads: CASSLDRSTGGYTF. DNA for the CDR3: TGTGCCAGCAGCTTAGACCGGTCGACGGGGGGCTACACCTTC.

The J gene is TRBJ1-2, the V gene TRBV27; no firm D call. The CDR3 runs 15 residues. The germline gives CDR1 MNHEY, CDR2 SMNVEV (reference sequence). The germline V and J ends were trimmed by 1 base and 4 bases, with 13 bases remaining between them. CDR3 nucleotide sequence: TGTGCCAGCAGTTTATACGGTCAAACGAGCTATGGCTACACCTTC. Amino acids: CASSLYGQTSYGYTF.

This clone was observed a handful of times. This chain joins TRBV11-2 and TRBJ2-5; 9 bases fit TRBD1. This CDR3 is built from 15 residues. Germline V gene data show CDR1 as SGHAT and CDR2 as FQNNGV. After removal of 2 bases from V and 7 bases from J, the junction contained 8 bases not matched to a gene. This CDR3 is CASSLQGQGVGTQYF. CDR3 nucleotides: TGTGCCAGCAGCTTACAGGGACAGGGTGTCGGGACCCAGTACTTC. The entire variable domain, with the rest obtained from reference TRBV11-2 and TRBJ2-5, is as follows: EAGVAQSPRYKIIEKRQSVAFWCNPISGHATLYWYQQILGQGPKLLIQFQNNGVVDDSQLPKDRFSAERLKGVDSTLKIQPAKLEDSAVYLCASSLQGQGVGTQYFGPGTRLLVL.

In this sample, this clone turned up once. The gene calls are TRBV12-5 and TRBJ1-1; TRBD1 aligns across 7 bases. The V segment lost 0 bases and the J segment 1 base; nucleotides outside the gene matches: 2. The germline gives CDR1 LGHNT, CDR2 FRNRAP. There are 15 residues in the CDR3. The DNA of the CDR3 is TGTGCTAGTGGTTTGGTATCAGGGGGGAACACTGAAGCTTTCTTT. This translates into CASGLVSGGNTEAFF.

This clone was counted only a few times. The chain uses TRBV29-1 and TRBJ1-6; maybe TRBD1 (5 bases). V was shortened by 5 bases and J by 5 bases, with 10 bases between the two germline ends. The CDR3 covers 13 residues. In germline, CDR1 is SQVTM, CDR2 ANQGSEA. Written as DNA, the CDR3 is TGCAGCGTTAGGGGTACAGATAATTCACCCCTCCACTTT. It encodes CSVRGTDNSPLHF. The complete variable domain, with remaining parts taken from reference TRBV29-1 and TRBJ1-6, reads SAVISQKPSRDICQRGTSLTIQCQVDSQVTMMFWYRQQPGQSLTLIATANQGSEATYESGFVIDKFPISRPNLTFSTLTVSNMSPEDSSIYLCSVRGTDNSPLHFGNGTRLTVT.

This clone was picked up a small number of times. The chain is built from TRBV5-1 and TRBJ2-5; the match to TRBD1 covers 7 bases. CDR3 length: 13 amino acids. The germline V gene encodes CDR1 SGHRS and CDR2 YFSETQ. With V trimmed by 4 bases and J by 2 bases, 2 bases remained unmatched. CDR3 sequence reads: CASSGTAQETQYF. CDR3 DNA sequence: TGCGCCAGCAGCGGGACAGCTCAAGAGACCCAGTACTTC.

This clone was recorded only once. The chain carries TRBV7-2 and TRBJ2-5; no definite D call. This CDR3 comprises 15 residues. CDR1 and CDR2 from the germline V gene are SGHTA and FQGNSA. V shed 1 base and J shed 4 bases, with 13 bases lying between them. DNA for the CDR3: TGTGCCAGCAGCTTAGTCTCGCGAGTCGGAGAGACCCAGTACTTC. Translation gives CASSLVSRVGETQYF.